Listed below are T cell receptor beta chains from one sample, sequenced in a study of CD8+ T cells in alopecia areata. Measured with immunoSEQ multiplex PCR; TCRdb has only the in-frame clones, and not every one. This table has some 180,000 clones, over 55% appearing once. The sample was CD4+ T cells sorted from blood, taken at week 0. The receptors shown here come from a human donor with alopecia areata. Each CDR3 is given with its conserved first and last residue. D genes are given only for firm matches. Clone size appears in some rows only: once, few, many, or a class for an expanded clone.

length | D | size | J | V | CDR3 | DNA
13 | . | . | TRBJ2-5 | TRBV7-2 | CASSLAGRETQYF | TGTGCCAGCAGCTTAGCAGGGAGGGAGACCCAGTACTTC
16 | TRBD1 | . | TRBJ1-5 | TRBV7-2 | CASSFTGTGRSQPQHF | TGTGCCAGCAGCTTTACCGGGACAGGGAGGAGTCAGCCCCAGCATTTT
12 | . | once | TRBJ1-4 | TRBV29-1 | CSYAGDGEKLFF | TGCAGCTATGCAGGGGACGGTGAAAAACTGTTTTTT
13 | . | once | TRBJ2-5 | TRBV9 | CASSVSPTETQYF | TGTGCCAGCAGCGTAAGTCCTACGGAGACCCAGTACTTC
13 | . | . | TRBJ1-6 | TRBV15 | CATSRDPPSPLHF | TGTGCCACCAGCAGAGACCCGCCGTCACCCCTCCACTTT
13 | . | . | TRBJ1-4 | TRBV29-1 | CSVDSGRDEKLFF | TGCAGCGTTGATTCGGGGAGGGATGAAAAACTGTTTTTT
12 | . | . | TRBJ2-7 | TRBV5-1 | CASSEDNYEQYF | TGCGCCAGCAGCGAAGACAACTACGAGCAGTACTTC
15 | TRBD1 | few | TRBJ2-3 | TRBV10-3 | CAISDTGQGTDTQYF | TGTGCCATCAGTGACACCGGACAGGGGACAGATACGCAGTATTTT
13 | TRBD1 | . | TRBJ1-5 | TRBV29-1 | CSVGTDGNQPQHF | TGCAGCGTGGGGACAGACGGCAATCAGCCCCAGCATTTT
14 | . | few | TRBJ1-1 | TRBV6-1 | CASSYQGRVTEAFF | TGTGCCAGCAGTTATCAGGGGCGGGTGACTGAAGCTTTCTTT
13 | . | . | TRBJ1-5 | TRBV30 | CAWSVKENQPQHF | TGTGCCTGGAGTGTAAAGGAGAATCAGCCCCAGCATTTT
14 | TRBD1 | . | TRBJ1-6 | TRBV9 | CASSGGTGDSPLHF | TGTGCCAGCAGCGGGGGGACAGGTGATTCACCCCTCCACTTT
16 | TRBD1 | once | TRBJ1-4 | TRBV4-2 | CASSQPTGATNEKLFF | TGTGCCAGCAGCCAACCAACAGGGGCAACTAATGAAAAACTGTTTTTT
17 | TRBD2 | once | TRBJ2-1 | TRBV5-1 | CASSWTPAGGAFGEQFF | TGCGCCAGCAGCTGGACCCCAGCGGGGGGCGCTTTCGGTGAGCAGTTCTTC
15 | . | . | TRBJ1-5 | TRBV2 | CASSESRGSNQPQHF | TGTGCCAGCAGTGAGTCCCGGGGAAGCAATCAGCCCCAGCATTTT
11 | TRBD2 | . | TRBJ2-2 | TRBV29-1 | CSVGEGGELFF | TGCAGCGTTGGGGAGGGCGGGGAGCTGTTTTTT
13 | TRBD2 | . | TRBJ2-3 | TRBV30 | CASTSGLGDTQYF | TGTGCCTCGACTAGCGGCCTTGGGGATACGCAGTATTTT
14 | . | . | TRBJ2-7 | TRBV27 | CASSFRQGFYEQYF | TGTGCCAGCAGTTTCAGGCAGGGGTTCTACGAGCAGTACTTC
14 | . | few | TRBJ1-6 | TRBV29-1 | CSAQEGDMGSPLHF | TGCAGCGCACAGGAGGGGGACATGGGTTCACCCCTCCACTTT
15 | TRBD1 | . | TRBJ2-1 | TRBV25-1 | CASSGRDRFFNEQFF | TGTGCCAGCAGTGGCCGGGACAGATTTTTCAATGAGCAGTTCTTC
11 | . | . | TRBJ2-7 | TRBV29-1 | CSVVIVEEQYF | TGCAGCGTTGTGATAGTAGAGGAGCAGTACTTC
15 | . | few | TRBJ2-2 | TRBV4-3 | CASSQDPGYTGELFF | TGCGCCAGCAGCCAAGATCCGGGTTACACCGGGGAGCTGTTTTTT
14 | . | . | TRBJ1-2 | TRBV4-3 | CASSLGATMHGYTF | TGCGCCAGCAGCCTGGGGGCCACGATGCATGGCTACACCTTC
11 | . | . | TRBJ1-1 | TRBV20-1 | CSADTGGEAFF | TGCAGTGCGGACACAGGTGGGGAAGCTTTCTTT
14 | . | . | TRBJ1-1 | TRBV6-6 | CASSERGRGTEAFF | TGTGCCAGCAGTGAGAGGGGAAGAGGCACTGAAGCTTTCTTT
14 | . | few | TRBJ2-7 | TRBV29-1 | CSVGNSLLGGEQYF | TGCAGCGTTGGCAATTCCCTCCTCGGGGGCGAGCAGTACTTC
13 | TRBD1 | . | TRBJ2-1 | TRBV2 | CASSSNRGGEQFF | TGTGCCAGCAGTTCAAACAGGGGCGGTGAGCAGTTCTTC
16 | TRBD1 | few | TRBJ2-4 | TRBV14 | CASSSGQLLAKNIQYF | TGTGCCAGCAGCTCGGGACAGCTACTAGCCAAAAACATTCAGTACTTC
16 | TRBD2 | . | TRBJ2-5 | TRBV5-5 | CASSWGLAGSQETQYF | TGTGCCAGCAGCTGGGGACTAGCGGGGAGTCAAGAGACCCAGTACTTC
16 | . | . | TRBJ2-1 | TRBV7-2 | CASSHSKGGSYNEQFF | TGTGCCAGCAGCCACTCAAAAGGGGGGTCCTACAATGAGCAGTTCTTC
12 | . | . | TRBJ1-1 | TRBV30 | CAWTGTNTEAFF | TGTGCCTGGACGGGTACGAACACTGAAGCTTTCTTT
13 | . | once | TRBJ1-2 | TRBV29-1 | CSVNREQNYGYTF | TGCAGCGTTAACAGGGAGCAGAACTATGGCTACACCTTC
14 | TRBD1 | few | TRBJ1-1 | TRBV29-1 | CSVVGTGVNTEAFF | TGCAGCGTTGTCGGGACAGGGGTGAACACTGAAGCTTTCTTT
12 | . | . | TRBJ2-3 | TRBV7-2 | CASSLTRDTQYF | TGTGCCAGCAGCCTCACTCGGGATACGCAGTATTTT
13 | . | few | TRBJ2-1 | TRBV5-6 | CASSLDRYNEQFF | TGTGCCAGCAGCTTGGACAGGTACAATGAGCAGTTCTTC
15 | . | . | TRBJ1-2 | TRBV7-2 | CASSFRTASNYGYTF | TGTGCCAGCAGCTTCAGGACAGCTTCTAACTATGGCTACACCTTC
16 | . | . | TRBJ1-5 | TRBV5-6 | CASSPSGLSGYQPQHF | TGTGCCAGCAGCCCGTCGGGCCTCTCGGGTTATCAGCCCCAGCATTTT
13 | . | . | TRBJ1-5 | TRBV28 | CASSLSGNQPQHF | TGTGCCAGCAGTTTATCTGGCAATCAGCCCCAGCATTTT
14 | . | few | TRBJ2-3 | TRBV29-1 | CSVLGAGSTDRQYF | TGCAGCGTTCTGGGGGCTGGCAGCACAGATAGGCAGTATTTT
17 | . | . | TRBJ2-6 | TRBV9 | CASSVGSPYSGANVLTF | TGTGCCAGCAGCGTAGGCAGCCCCTACTCTGGGGCCAACGTCCTGACTTTC
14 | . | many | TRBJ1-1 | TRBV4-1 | CASSKWAREDEAFF | TGCGCCAGCAGCAAGTGGGCCAGGGAAGATGAAGCTTTCTTT
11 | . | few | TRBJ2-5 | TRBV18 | CASSPGETQYF | TGTGCCAGCTCACCTGGAGAGACCCAGTACTTC